One sample yielded the 9 T cell receptor beta chains listed below, sequenced in a study of early T cells in non-severe SARS-CoV-2 infection. Using its own MiXCR run on the 5' RACE reads, TCRdb lists one record per CDR3 protein. The profile shows roughly 56,000 distinct CDR3 sequences, roughly 16% of them singletons. The sample was whole blood, taken at baseline. These receptors were taken from an adult who was a healthcare worker with PCR-confirmed SARS-CoV-2 infection or an uninfected control (not recorded which).

In DNA form, the CDR3 reads TGTGCCTGGAATCTTGGCAGGAACACTGAAGCTTTCTTT. This encodes CAWNLGRNTEAFF. The rearrangement joins TRBV30 to TRBJ1-1, with D unresolved. Germline CDR1 and CDR2: GTSNPN and SVGIG (reference sequence). V was trimmed by 4 bases and J by 1 base, leaving 10 bases between them. The CDR3 runs to 13 residues. The full variable domain, its missing parts supplied by reference TRBV30 and TRBJ1-1, is SQTIHQWPATLVQPVGSPLSLECTVEGTSNPNLYWYRQAAGRGLQLLFYSVGIGQISSEVPQNLSASRPQDRQFILSSKKLLLSDSGFYLCAWNLGRNTEAFFGQGTRLTVV.

The rearrangement uses TRBV9 and TRBJ2-5; D perhaps matches TRBD1 (6 bases). Looked up from germline, CDR1 is SGDLS and CDR2 is YYNGEE. CDR3 length: 14 amino acids. The V gene lost 0 bases and the J gene lost 5 bases, with 11 bases spanning the gap. CDR3 in DNA: TGTGCCAGCAGCGTAGAAATGAGGGGGGAGACCCAGTACTTC. Translated, it gives CASSVEMRGETQYF.

This clonotype showed up just a few times. The chain is built from TRBV20-1 and TRBJ2-2; 8 nucleotides align to TRBD1. Germline assignment: CDR1 DFQATT and CDR2 SNEGSKA (reference sequence). This CDR3 spans 16 amino acids. V lost 1 base and J lost 5; bases outside the gene matches: 9. CDR3 coding DNA: TGCAGTGCTAGAGCGGACAGGGCCGGAAAAACCGGGGAGCTGTTTTTT. Encoded protein: CSARADRAGKTGELFF.

The rearrangement uses TRBV28 and TRBJ2-1; D gene unclear. Deletions cut 6 bases from V and 4 bases from J, with 4 bases between. From germline, CDR1 is MDHEN and CDR2 SYDVKM. CDR3 length: 11 amino acids. The CDR3 spells CASSRYNEQFF. The CDR3 DNA reads TGTGCCAGCAGCCGGTACAATGAGCAGTTCTTC.

The chain couples TRBV4-2 to TRBJ2-1, with D unresolved. Per germline, CDR1 LGHNA and CDR2 YNFKEQ. The CDR3 is made up of 17 amino acids. Between the trimmed V and J ends, which lost 4 bases and 0 bases, there was a span of 16 bases. The CDR3 is CASSPGDLRSSYNEQFF. CDR3 DNA sequence: TGTGCCAGCAGCCCGGGCGACCTCAGGAGCTCCTACAATGAGCAGTTCTTC.

This clonotype has a handful of counts. The chain uses TRBV19 and TRBJ2-7, with D possibly TRBD1 on 6 matching bases. Germline V gene sequence: CDR1 LNHDA, CDR2 SQIVND (reference sequence). The CDR3 runs to 14 residues. V gave up 3 bases and J gave up 5 bases, with 14 bases separating them. The CDR3 DNA follows: TGTGCCAGTAGTATGAAACAGGGCAAGCACGAGCAGTACTTC. Encoded protein: CASSMKQGKHEQYF.

The rearrangement links TRBV10-3 to TRBJ1-1, with 7 bases aligning to TRBD1. The CDR3 consists of 14 residues. The V segment lost 6 bases and the J segment 2 bases; nucleotides outside the gene matches: 6. Per the germline V gene, CDR1 is ENHRY and CDR2 is SYGVKD. The CDR3 bases are TGTGCCATCAGGCAGGGGGGCACTAACACTGAAGCTTTCTTT. Translated, it gives CAIRQGGTNTEAFF.

This clonotype came up many times. The CDR3 is CASTKKPPGPGYTF. The DNA for the CDR3 is TGTGCCAGCACCAAGAAACCCCCGGGACCTGGCTACACCTTC. The chain joins TRBV6-2 or TRBV6-3 to TRBJ1-2; TRBD1 is a possible D gene (5 bases). This CDR3 is built from 14 residues. CDR1 and CDR2 (germline): MNHEY, SVGEGT. With 7 bases removed from V and 7 bases from J, the gap between germline ends came to 19 bases.

The CDR3 loop is CASSLPTGTGTPDTQYF. The CDR3 DNA reads as TGCGCCAGCAGCCTTCCGACCGGGACAGGGACCCCAGATACGCAGTATTTT. The V and J genes are TRBV5-1 and TRBJ2-3, with TRBD1 identical over 9 bases. Per the germline V gene, CDR1 is SGHRS and CDR2 is YFSETQ. This CDR3 is 17 amino acids long. Trimming cost V 4 bases and J 4 bases; bases outside gene matches: 13.